The 6 T cell receptor beta chains listed next were all sequenced from one sample in a study of tissue T cells after allogeneic stem cell transplantation. Libraries were prepared by immunoSEQ multiplex PCR; TCRdb keeps only in-frame clonotypes and omits some of them. The sample yields roughly 50,000 clones, around 72% seen once. The sequenced material came from sorted cells pooled from one or two spleens. The receptors here all came from a pool of C57BL/6 mice in good health.

A word on this clone: Mouse germline and gene names are used. The read terminates 1 residue before the CDR3 end, so the remaining end is supplied by the germline J gene. The chain is built from TRBV5 and TRBJ2-1, with D perhaps matching TRBD1 (6 bases). V was trimmed by 4 bases and J by 0 bases, leaving 7 bases between them. Germline V CDR1 and CDR2: LGHNA, YNLKQL (reference sequence). The CDR3 length is 14 residues. CDR3 DNA, as far as it was read: TGTGCCAGCAGCCGGGACAATAACTATGCTGAGCAGTTC. Translating it yields CASSRDNNYAEQF. The whole CDR3 sequence is CASSRDNNYAEQFF.

This clone was observed a handful of times. Mouse gene names apply. The read falls 1 residue short of the CDR3 end, and the missing part is taken from the germline J gene. The gene calls are TRBV5 and TRBJ2-7; TRBD2 matches 10 bases. V lost 3 bases, J lost 0 bases, and 2 bases stayed unmatched. This CDR3 spans 15 amino acids. Germline-derived CDR1 and CDR2 are LGHNA and YNLKQL (reference sequence). The CDR3 loop reads CASSHWTGGSYEQYF. CDR3 bases read: TGTGCCAGCAGCCATTGGACTGGGGGCTCCTATGAACAGTAC.

Note on this clone: Germline and genes here are mouse. The read ends 1 residue shy of where the CDR3 ends; the end is completed using the germline J gene. V and J are TRBV13-2 and TRBJ1-4; D remains ambiguous. The CDR3 length is 12 residues. Germline CDR1 NNHNN, CDR2 SYGAGS (reference sequence). V dropped 2 bases and J dropped 4 bases, with 3 bases sitting between them. CDR3 in amino acids: CASGEGNERLFF. The CDR3 DNA, read in part, is TGTGCCAGCGGTGAGGGCAACGAAAGATTATTT.

Of note for this clone: Gene names are mouse gene names. The CDR3 end is not reached by the read, which stops 1 residue before it; the germline J gene fills it in. Other DNA sequences of this sample code for an identical CDR3. The chain recombines TRBV13-2 with TRBJ2-7; unclear D gene. Trimming shortened V by 0 bases and J by 5 bases, and 9 bases separated the two germline ends. The CDR3 extends over 13 amino acids. CDR1 and CDR2 (germline): NNHNN, SYGAGS (reference sequence). The covered CDR3 bases are TGTGCCAGCGGTGATGCGGATAGGGATGAACAGTAC. Protein: CASGDADRDEQY. In full, the CDR3 is CASGDADRDEQYF.

On this clone itself: Mouse germline and gene names are used. The DNA ends 1 residue before the CDR3 does, and the rest of the CDR3 is filled in from the germline J gene. This sample includes further DNA sequences coding for the same CDR3. V is TRBV31 and J is TRBJ2-5, with D perhaps given as TRBD1 or TRBD2 (5 bases each). This CDR3 has 14 amino acids. CDR1 is GKSSPN, CDR2 SITVG, per germline. Trimming stripped 0 bases from V and 0 bases from J, with 7 bases between. This chain's CDR3 is CAWSLGVNQDTQYF. The sequenced CDR3 bases are TGTGCCTGGAGTCTGGGGGTTAACCAAGACACCCAGTAC. Full variable domain (outside the CDR3, taken from reference TRBV31 and TRBJ2-5): AQTIHQWPVAEIKAVGSPLSLGCTIKGKSSPNLYWYWQATGGTLQQLFYSITVGQVESVVQLNLSASRPKDDQFILSTEKLLLSHSGFYLCAWSLGVNQDTQYFGPGTRLLVL.

About this clone: The genes and germline here are from mouse. The read halts 1 residue ahead of the CDR3 end, with the missing end drawn from the germline J gene. Other DNA sequences in the sample encode the same CDR3. This rearrangement joins TRBV16 to TRBJ1-3, with no clear D. This CDR3 spans 14 amino acids. Germline CDR1 is SGHSA and CDR2 is FRNQAP. Trimming removed 1 base at V and 0 bases at J, with 4 bases between. Incomplete CDR3 DNA: TGTGCAAGCAGCTTAGTGGATTCTGGAAATACGCTCTAT. Protein sequence: CASSLVDSGNTLY. The whole CDR3 protein is CASSLVDSGNTLYF. Combining the CDR3 with reference TRBV16 and TRBJ1-3 gives the whole variable domain NAGVIQTPRHKVTGKGQEATLWCEPISGHSAVFWYRQTIVQGLEFLTYFRNQAPIDDSGMPKERFSAQMPNQSHSTLKIQSTQPQDSAVYLCASSLVDSGNTLYFGEGSRLIVV.